What follows describes a single T cell receptor (beta chain). The antigen is unknown. The data were obtained in a study of cytomegalovirus exposure and HLA in healthy donors. The study, taken as a whole, reports: A few of the chains that were CMV-associated were confirmed in vitro to be specific for CMV antigens.

CDR1 and CDR2 (germline): MRHNA, SNTAGT. The CDR3 is 16 amino acids. J lost 1 base, V lost 0 bases, and 1 base had no gene match. The study ran its PCR with 60 Vbeta and 13 Jbeta primers. Clones were sequenced by immunoSEQ multiplex PCR, and TCRdb holds only the in-frame ones, with some missing. Seen here are about 130,000 clones, roughly 79% observed once, and the top ten hold over 1.5%. The genes are TRBV6-4 and TRBJ2-3; 10 bases match TRBD2. This clonotype was obtained from a woman in her forties or fifties in good health and CMV-seronegative. The sequenced material came from PBMCs. CDR3 in amino acids: CASSDSSGGGTDTQYF. The CDR3 DNA reads TGTGCCAGCAGTGACTCGAGCGGGGGGGGCACAGATACGCAGTATTTT.